This T cell receptor beta chain was found in a study of T cell repertoires in cytomegalovirus infection. The wider study: Signatures in public TCR beta sequences pointed to both CMV infection and matching HLA type.

This clonotype appeared a few times. The antigen is unknown. V lost 7 bases to trimming and J lost 7 bases, with 12 bases between them. The germline V gene has CDR1 SGHTA and CDR2 FQGNSA. The CDR3 length is 12 residues. TCRdb fed the reads into MiXCR, producing one record per CDR3 protein. The sample yields a few hundred thousand distinct CDR3 sequences, approximately 40% seen once. Whole-study results and caveats: Adding up the frequency of public TCR beta families identified people who carried CMV plus the relevant HLA.

The specimen was cultured PBMCs, collected from culture after CMV antigen stimulation. The J gene is TRBJ2-3, the V gene TRBV7-2, with D tentatively TRBD2 (6 bases). The clonotype comes from a human donor in good health (CMV status not recorded). Some clones in this sample may be carry-over from other donors' samples. The chain's CDR3 is CASTLRGNTQYF. CDR3 bases: TGTGCCAGCACCTTGCGGGGAAATACGCAGTATTTT.